This T cell receptor (beta chain) was sequenced for a study of CXCR3-negative and CXCR3-positive naive CD8 T cells. Points from the study as a whole: Much lower diversity was found in memory CD8+ cells, while both naive subsets had comparably high diversity. TRBV-TRBJ usage was similar across naive CXCR3 subsets but distinct in memory cells. CXCR3-positive naive cells had more hydrophobic TRB CDR3s than CXCR3-negative naive cells.

5' RACE that incorporated UMI labels was used to prepare the TRB cDNA libraries. After re-calling the 5' RACE reads, TCRdb lists one entry per CDR3 protein, DNA absent. This table lists 100,000 to 150,000 distinct CDR3 sequences. This CDR3 spans 11 amino acids. Germline CDR1 SQVTM, CDR2 ANQGSEA. Within the CD8+ T cell compartment, naive cells were CD45RO-CCR7+CD27+CD95-. A word on this clonotype: What it binds is not known.

Sequencing input: naive CXCR3- CD8+ T cells from blood. Subset noted: CD45RO-CCR7+CD27+CD95- naive CD8+ T cells lacking CXCR3 (TNR3-). This chain uses TRBV29-1 with TRBJ1-2. The receptor comes from a human donor in good health. Some clones in this sample may be carry-over from other donors' samples. CDR3: CSVEQNYGYTF.